The 28 T cell receptor beta chains presented below share a single source sample, sequenced in a study of technical replicates of blood from several donors. The repertoire was sequenced with immunoSEQ multiplex PCR; TCRdb's copy has only in-frame clones and lacks some. The table lists approximately 73,000 clones, around 92% of them singletons. Sequenced material: T cells isolated from PBMCs. All receptors come from a human donor in good health.

The chain is built from TRBV11-3 and TRBJ2-1; 8 nucleotides align to TRBD2. The CDR3 is 14 residues long. V gave up 5 bases and J gave up 2 bases; unmatched junction bases: 2. Germline loops: CDR1 SGHNT, CDR2 YENEEA. The CDR3 DNA reads TGTGCCAGCAGCATTAGCGGGACCTACAATGAGCAGTTCTTC. Translation: CASSISGTYNEQFF.

The J gene is TRBJ2-1, the V gene TRBV19; TRBD2 agrees at 9 bases. CDR1 is LNHDA and CDR2 is SQIVND in the germline V gene (reference sequence). The CDR3 covers 16 residues. Losses at the gene ends were 2 bases for V and 7 bases for J; bases not matched to a gene: 9. CDR3 DNA sequence: TGTGCCAGTAGTATACCCCCGCGGGAGGGCCGGAATGAGCAGTTCTTC. Its protein is CASSIPPREGRNEQFF.

This rearrangement joins TRBV4-1 to TRBJ1-4, with 7 nucleotides matching TRBD1. V lost 0 bases, J lost 8 bases, and 6 bases stayed unmatched. CDR3 length: 15 residues. Germline CDR1 and CDR2: MGHRA and YSYEKL. The CDR3 here is CASSQDYRGREKLFF. CDR3 bases: TGCGCCAGCAGCCAAGATTACAGGGGTAGGGAAAAACTGTTTTTT.

The V gene is TRBV7-2, the J gene TRBJ2-1; 13 positions agree with TRBD2. After removal of 1 base from V and 7 bases from J, the junction contained 1 base not matched to a gene. Germline loops: CDR1 SGHTA, CDR2 FQGNSA. The CDR3 length is 15 residues. The chain's CDR3 is CASSLVLAGGNEQFF. The CDR3 DNA sequence: TGTGCCAGCAGCTTAGTACTAGCGGGGGGGAATGAGCAGTTCTTC. Full variable domain (rest looked up from reference TRBV7-2 and TRBJ2-1): GAGVSQSPSNKVTEKGKDVELRCDPISGHTALYWYRQSLGQGLEFLIYFQGNSAPDKSGLPSDRFSAERTGGSVSTLTIQRTQQEDSAVYLCASSLVLAGGNEQFFGPGTRLTVL.

Here the CDR3 reads CASSGGDGYTF. The CDR3 nucleotides read TGCGCCAGCAGTGGCGGAGATGGCTACACCTTC. The rearrangement links TRBV10-1 to TRBJ1-2; D gene ambiguous. The CDR3 covers 11 residues. Trimming removed 4 bases at V and 6 bases at J, with 6 bases between. Looked up from germline, CDR1 is WNHNN and CDR2 is SYGVQD (reference sequence).

The table lists this clone with a count of one. The chain links TRBV14 to TRBJ2-7; D is ambiguous. Trimming pared 0 bases from V and 7 bases from J, leaving 10 bases between. Germline-derived CDR1 and CDR2 are SGHDN and FVKESK. This CDR3 contains 13 residues. CDR3 sequence reads: CASSQDLVAEQYF. For the CDR3, the DNA is TGTGCCAGCAGCCAAGATTTGGTGGCAGAGCAGTACTTC.

The J gene is TRBJ2-5, the V gene TRBV25-1; D is ambiguous. Germline V gene lookup returns CDR1 MGHDK and CDR2 SYGVNS. This CDR3 comprises 14 residues. Trimming removed 5 bases from V and 4 bases from J, with 14 bases in between. The CDR3 is CASSIPSEAETQYF. The CDR3, as DNA: TGTGCCAGCAGTATTCCATCCGAGGCAGAGACCCAGTACTTC.

The chain links TRBV7-3 to TRBJ2-7; perhaps TRBD1 as D (5 bases). This CDR3 has 15 amino acids. Trimming pared 6 bases from V and 9 bases from J, leaving 24 bases between. Germline lookup yields CDR1 SGHTA and CDR2 FQGTGA. CDR3 nucleotides: TGTGCCAGCAGTCTATTCCCCAATCAGGGTGACGCGCAGTACTTC. Protein sequence: CASSLFPNQGDAQYF.

V and J are TRBV30 and TRBJ2-7, with TRBD2 matching 14 bases. CDR1 GTSNPN and CDR2 SVGIG come from the germline V gene (reference sequence). Trimming cost V 7 bases and J 7 bases; bases outside gene matches: 6. This CDR3 is built from 13 residues. This chain's CDR3 is CASSWTSGREQYF. The CDR3 bases are TGTGCCTCATCCTGGACTAGCGGGAGGGAGCAGTACTTC.

The chain combines TRBV7-9 with TRBJ2-7; TRBD1 agrees at 8 bases. Germline V lookup: CDR1 SEHNR, CDR2 FQNEAQ (reference sequence). The ends lost 4 bases at V and 4 bases at J; junction bases unmatched: 6. The CDR3 runs 14 residues. CDR3 sequence reads: CASSWTGNWYEQYF. DNA of the CDR3: TGTGCCAGCAGCTGGACAGGGAACTGGTACGAGCAGTACTTC.

The chain has TRBV6-5 and TRBJ1-2, with no clear D. CDR3 length: 15 amino acids. The V end was cut by 5 bases, the J end by 6 bases, with 19 bases between. In germline, CDR1 is MNHEY, CDR2 SVGAGI. The CDR3 here is CASSPANLRENGYTF. The CDR3 DNA sequence: TGTGCCAGCAGTCCAGCGAATCTGAGAGAGAATGGCTACACCTTC.

The chain joins TRBV28 to TRBJ2-7, with D maybe TRBD1 (6 bases). The CDR3 totals 14 residues. Per germline, CDR1 MDHEN and CDR2 SYDVKM. Trimming cost V 5 bases and J 0 bases, with 11 bases left between them. The CDR3 here is CASSVTGTSYEQYF. The CDR3 DNA sequence: TGTGCCAGCAGTGTTACAGGGACCTCCTACGAGCAGTACTTC.

The rearrangement uses TRBV5-1 and TRBJ1-4; 9 bases map to TRBD1. There are 14 residues in the CDR3. V shed 4 bases, J shed 7 bases, and the junction held 5 bases outside the gene matches. The germline V gene encodes CDR1 SGHRS and CDR2 YFSETQ. CDR3 residues: CASSLTGGGEKLFF. The CDR3 DNA is TGCGCCAGCAGCCTGACAGGGGGGGGTGAAAAACTGTTTTTT. The full variable domain, completed using reference TRBV5-1 and TRBJ1-4, is KAGVTQTPRYLIKTRGQQVTLSCSPISGHRSVSWYQQTPGQGLQFLFEYFSETQRNKGNFPGRFSGRQFSNSRSEMNVSTLELGDSALYLCASSLTGGGEKLFFGSGTQLSVL.

The J gene is TRBJ2-2, the V gene TRBV7-9; 7 positions agree with TRBD1. With V trimmed by 1 base and J by 4 bases, 3 bases remained unmatched. Looked up from germline, CDR1 is SEHNR and CDR2 is FQNEAQ (reference sequence). The CDR3 totals 15 residues. The CDR3 loop is CASSLGGGGTGELFF. As DNA, the CDR3 is TGTGCCAGCAGCTTAGGAGGGGGCGGCACCGGGGAGCTGTTTTTT. Supplemented by reference TRBV7-9 and TRBJ2-2, the full variable domain reads DTGVSQNPRHKITKRGQNVTFRCDPISEHNRLYWYRQTLGQGPEFLTYFQNEAQLEKSRLLSDRFSAERPKGSFSTLEIQRTEQGDSAMYLCASSLGGGGTGELFFGEGSRLTVL.

In its sample, this clone was seen once. The genes are TRBV7-7 and TRBJ1-4, with 9 nucleotides matching TRBD1. This CDR3 is 17 amino acids long. The V segment lost 1 base and the J segment 7 bases; nucleotides outside the gene matches: 10. Germline assignment: CDR1 SSHAT and CDR2 FNYEAQ (reference sequence). CDR3 DNA: TGTGCCAGCAGCTTAGTCCGACCGGGACAGGGAAGTGAAAAACTGTTTTTT. It translates to CASSLVRPGQGSEKLFF. The whole variable domain, remainder taken from reference TRBV7-7 and TRBJ1-4, is GAGVSQSPRYKVTKRGQDVTLRCDPISSHATLYWYQQALGQGPEFLTYFNYEAQPDKSGLPSDRFSAERPEGSISTLTIQRTEQRDSAMYRCASSLVRPGQGSEKLFFGSGTQLSVL.

The chain employs TRBV19 and TRBJ1-1; no reliable D call. The CDR3 runs 13 residues. The germline CDR1 and CDR2 sequences are LNHDA and SQIVND (reference sequence). Trimming stripped 6 bases from V and 1 base from J, with 9 bases between. CDR3 residues: CASSQTENTEAFF. The DNA of the CDR3 is TGTGCCAGTAGCCAAACAGAGAACACTGAAGCTTTCTTT.

This clone came up once. The V call is TRBV5-6, the J call TRBJ2-5; D perhaps matches TRBD2 (6 bases). Trimming took off 0 bases at V and 0 bases at J, with 18 bases between the two ends. Germline V lookup: CDR1 SGHDT, CDR2 YYEEEE. The CDR3 length is 18 residues. CDR3 region: CASSLEVLGGWYQETQYF. The CDR3 DNA sequence: TGTGCCAGCAGCTTGGAAGTATTGGGGGGATGGTACCAAGAGACCCAGTACTTC.

The chain joins TRBV15 to TRBJ1-2, with D hard to call. Deletions cut 5 bases from V and 5 bases from J, with 6 bases between. The CDR3 runs 11 residues. The germline V gene encodes CDR1 LNHNV and CDR2 YYDKDF (reference sequence). The CDR3 bases are TGTGCCACCAGCTCGGTATATGGCTACACCTTC. This encodes CATSSVYGYTF.

V and J are TRBV13 and TRBJ2-3; 12 bases align to TRBD2. Trimming took 5 bases from V and 2 from J; bases not matched to a gene: 8. The CDR3 runs 17 residues. Germline V CDR1 and CDR2: PRHDT, FYEKMQ (reference sequence). The CDR3 sequence: CASSPRTSGEITDTQYF. CDR3 nucleotides: TGTGCCAGCAGCCCACGGACTAGCGGGGAGATCACAGATACGCAGTATTTT.

This chain connects TRBV7-8 to TRBJ2-3; 7 bases align to TRBD1. The CDR3 spans 16 residues. Germline loops: CDR1 SGHVS, CDR2 FQNEAQ. The junction had 8 bases not matched to a gene; V was cut back by 5 bases and J by 0 bases. CDR3: CASSGLQGESTDTQYF. The CDR3 DNA reads TGTGCCAGCAGCGGCCTTCAGGGGGAAAGCACAGATACGCAGTATTTT.

The chain combines TRBV2 with TRBJ2-7; tentative D call: TRBD2 (5 bases). Germline V gene data show CDR1 as SNHLY and CDR2 as FYNNEI. There are 15 residues in the CDR3. With 0 bases removed from V and 0 bases from J, the gap between germline ends came to 9 bases. The CDR3 nucleotides are TGTGCCAGCAGTGAAGCGCTTGGGAGCTCCTACGAGCAGTACTTC. It codes for CASSEALGSSYEQYF.

The V call is TRBV14, the J call TRBJ2-5; no reliable D call. CDR3 length: 12 amino acids. CDR1 SGHDN and CDR2 FVKESK come from the germline V gene. V lost 2 bases and J lost 7, with 8 bases in between. The CDR3 nucleotides are TGTGCCAGCAGCCAATGGAGTGGGACCCAGTACTTC. Protein: CASSQWSGTQYF.

The V call is TRBV27, the J call TRBJ1-5; D unresolved. The CDR3 covers 14 residues. Germline V gene lookup returns CDR1 MNHEY and CDR2 SMNVEV (reference sequence). The germline V and J ends were trimmed by 5 bases and 9 bases, with 17 bases remaining between them. CDR3: CASSPNLEGWPQHF. Here the CDR3 DNA reads TGTGCCAGCAGTCCAAACCTAGAAGGCTGGCCCCAGCATTTT.

This clone showed up just a few times. V and J are TRBV21-1 and TRBJ1-1. TRBV21-1 is deemed a pseudogene. The CDR3 contains 13 residues. CDR3 loop: CASSNRECTEAFF. The CDR3 nucleotides read TGTGCCAGCAGCAACCGTGAGTGCACTGAAGCTTTCTTT.

The V call is TRBV25-1, the J call TRBJ1-1; no reliable D call. V lost 3 bases and J 2 bases, leaving 13 bases between the germline ends. Looked up from germline, CDR1 is MGHDK and CDR2 is SYGVNS. This CDR3 has 15 residues. DNA of the CDR3: TGTGCCAGCAGTGATCCTGGACGGGATAACACTGAAGCTTTCTTT. This sequence encodes CASSDPGRDNTEAFF.

With respect to this clone: One end of the junction varies from germline; a read error may be responsible. The rearrangement uses TRBV7-7 and TRBJ2-7; 8 bases fit TRBD2. The CDR3 sequence is 13 residues long. In germline, CDR1 is SSHAT, CDR2 FNYEAQ (reference sequence). CDR3 sequence reads: CASSPGGTYEQYF. The CDR3 DNA reads TGTGCTAGCAGCCCGGGGGGGACCTACGAGCAGTACTTC.

The chain couples TRBV19 to TRBJ1-1; 7 nucleotides line up with TRBD1. Looked up from germline, CDR1 is LNHDA and CDR2 is SQIVND (reference sequence). The trim removed 4 bases at V and 6 bases at J, leaving 8 bases unmatched. CDR3 length equals 14 residues. The CDR3 DNA reads TGTGCCAGTAGTACGTCCGGAACAGGGGCTGAAGCTTTCTTT. This sequence encodes CASSTSGTGAEAFF. Together with reference TRBV19 and TRBJ1-1, the CDR3 gives the full variable domain: DGGITQSPKYLFRKEGQNVTLSCEQNLNHDAMYWYRQDPGQGLRLIYYSQIVNDFQKGDIAEGYSVSREKKESFPLTVTSAQKNPTAFYLCASSTSGTGAEAFFGQGTRLTVV.

This chain links TRBV7-8 with TRBJ1-1; D gene uncertain. CDR1 is SGHVS, CDR2 FQNEAQ, per germline. CDR3 length: 12 amino acids. Trimming took off 1 base at V and 7 bases at J, with 7 bases between the two ends. CDR3 DNA: TGTGCCAGCAGCTTAGATCCCAGTGAAGCTTTCTTT. It codes for CASSLDPSEAFF.